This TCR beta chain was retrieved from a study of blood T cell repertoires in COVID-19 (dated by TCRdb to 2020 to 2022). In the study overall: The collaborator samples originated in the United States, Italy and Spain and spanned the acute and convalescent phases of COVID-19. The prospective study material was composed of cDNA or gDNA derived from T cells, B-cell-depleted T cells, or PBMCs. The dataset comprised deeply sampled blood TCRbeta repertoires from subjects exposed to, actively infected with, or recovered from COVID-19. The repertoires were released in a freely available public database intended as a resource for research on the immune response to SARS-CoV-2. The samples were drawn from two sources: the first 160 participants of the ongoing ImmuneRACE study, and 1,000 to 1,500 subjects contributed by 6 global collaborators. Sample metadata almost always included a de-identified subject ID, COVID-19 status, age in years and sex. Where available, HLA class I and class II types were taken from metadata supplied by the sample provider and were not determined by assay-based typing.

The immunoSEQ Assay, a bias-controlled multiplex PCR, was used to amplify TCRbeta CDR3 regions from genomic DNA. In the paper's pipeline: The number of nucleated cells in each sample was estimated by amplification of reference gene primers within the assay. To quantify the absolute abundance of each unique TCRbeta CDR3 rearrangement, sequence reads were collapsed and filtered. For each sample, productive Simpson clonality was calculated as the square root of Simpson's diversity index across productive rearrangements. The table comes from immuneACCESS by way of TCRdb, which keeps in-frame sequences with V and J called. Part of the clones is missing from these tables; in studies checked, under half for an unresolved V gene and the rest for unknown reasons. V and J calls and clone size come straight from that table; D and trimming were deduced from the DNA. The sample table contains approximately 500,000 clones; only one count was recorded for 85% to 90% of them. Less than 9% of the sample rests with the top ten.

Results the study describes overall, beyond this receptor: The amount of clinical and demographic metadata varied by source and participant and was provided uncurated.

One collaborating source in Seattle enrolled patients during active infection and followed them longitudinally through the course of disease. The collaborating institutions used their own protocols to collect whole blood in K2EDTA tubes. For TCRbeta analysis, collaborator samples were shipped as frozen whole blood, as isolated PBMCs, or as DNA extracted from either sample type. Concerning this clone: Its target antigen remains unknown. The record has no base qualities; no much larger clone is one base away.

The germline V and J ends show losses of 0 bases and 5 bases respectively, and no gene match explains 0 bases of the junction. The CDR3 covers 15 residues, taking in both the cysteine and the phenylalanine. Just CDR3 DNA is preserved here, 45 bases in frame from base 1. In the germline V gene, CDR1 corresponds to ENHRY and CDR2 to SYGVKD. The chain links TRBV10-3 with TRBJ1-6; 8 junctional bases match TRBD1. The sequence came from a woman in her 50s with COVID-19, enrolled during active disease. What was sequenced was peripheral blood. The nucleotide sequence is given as TGTGCCATCAGTGAGTCGACAGGGGATAATTCACCCCTCCACTTT. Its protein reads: CAISESTGDNSPLHF.